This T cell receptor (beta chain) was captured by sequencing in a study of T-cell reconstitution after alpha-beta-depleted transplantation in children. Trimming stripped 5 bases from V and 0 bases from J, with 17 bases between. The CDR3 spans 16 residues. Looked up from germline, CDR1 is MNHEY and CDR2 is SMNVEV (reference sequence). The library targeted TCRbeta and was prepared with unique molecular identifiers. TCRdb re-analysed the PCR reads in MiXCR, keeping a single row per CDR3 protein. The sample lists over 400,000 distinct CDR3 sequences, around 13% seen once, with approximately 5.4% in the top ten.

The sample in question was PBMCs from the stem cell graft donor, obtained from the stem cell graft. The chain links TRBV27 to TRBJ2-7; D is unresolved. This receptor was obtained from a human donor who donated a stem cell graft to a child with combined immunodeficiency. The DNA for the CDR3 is TGTGCCAGCAGTCTAACCGCATCTAGGGTCTCCTACGAGCAGTACTTC. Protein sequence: CASSLTASRVSYEQYF.